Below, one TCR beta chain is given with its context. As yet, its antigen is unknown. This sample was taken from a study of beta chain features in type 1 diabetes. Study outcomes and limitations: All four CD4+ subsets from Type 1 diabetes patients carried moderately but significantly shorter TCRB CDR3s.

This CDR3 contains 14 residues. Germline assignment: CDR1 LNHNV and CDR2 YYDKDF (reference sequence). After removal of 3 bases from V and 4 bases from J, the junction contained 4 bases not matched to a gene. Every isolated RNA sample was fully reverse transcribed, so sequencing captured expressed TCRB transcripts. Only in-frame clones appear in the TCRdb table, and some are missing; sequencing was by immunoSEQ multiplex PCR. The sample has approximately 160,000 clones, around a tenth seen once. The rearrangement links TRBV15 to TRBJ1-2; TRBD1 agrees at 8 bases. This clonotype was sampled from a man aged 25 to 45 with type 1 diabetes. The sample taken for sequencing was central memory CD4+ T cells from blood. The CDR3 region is CATSRIGQGYGYTF. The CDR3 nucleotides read TGTGCCACCAGCAGGATTGGACAGGGCTATGGCTACACCTTC.